Listed below are T cell receptor beta chains from one sample, sequenced in a study of cytotoxic CD8 clonotypes in ibrutinib-treated CLL. Data came from immunoSEQ multiplex PCR; TCRdb stores just in-frame clones and leaves some out. Of some 35,000 clones in the sample, about 70% were seen once. Source: PBMCs, taken at disease progression, from a patient treated with ibrutinib. Receptors originate from a human donor with chronic lymphocytic leukemia. CDR3s include the opening cysteine and the closing phenylalanine or tryptophan. The D gene is left open where the match is weak. The size entry is marked missing in some rows and otherwise reads once, few, many or a size class.

J: TRBJ1-5; V: TRBV2; D: NA; size: few; CDR3: CASSGVDTSNQPQHF; DNA: TGTGCCAGCAGTGGCGTCGACACTAGCAATCAGCCCCAGCATTTT
J: TRBJ1-1; V: TRBV2; D: NA; size: many; CDR3: CASNLGGMNTEAFF; DNA: TGTGCCAGCAACCTAGGCGGTATGAACACTGAAGCTTTCTTT
J: TRBJ2-7; V: TRBV5-1; D: NA; size: NA; CDR3: CASSLRQRAYEQYF; DNA: TGCGCCAGCAGCTTAAGACAGCGAGCCTACGAGCAGTACTTC
J: TRBJ1-6; V: TRBV2; D: NA; size: NA; CDR3: CASSERDPPLDSPLHF; DNA: TGTGCCAGCAGTGAAAGGGATCCTCCCTTAGATTCACCCCTCCACTTT
J: TRBJ1-6; V: TRBV19; D: NA; size: NA; CDR3: CASTNDPGGNSPLHF; DNA: TGTGCCAGTACCAATGACCCGGGGGGTAATTCACCCCTCCACTTT
J: TRBJ2-3; V: TRBV19; D: TRBD1; size: NA; CDR3: CASSIGGGGTDTQYF; DNA: TGTGCCAGTAGTATAGGAGGGGGCGGCACAGATACGCAGTATTTT
J: TRBJ1-2; V: TRBV10-3; D: NA; size: NA; CDR3: CAISAGEVYGYTF; DNA: TGTGCCATCAGTGCAGGGGAGGTCTATGGCTACACCTTC
J: TRBJ1-6; V: TRBV14; D: NA; size: NA; CDR3: CASSQERRWGGDSPLHF; DNA: TGTGCCAGCAGCCAAGAGAGAAGGTGGGGTGGAGACTCACCCCTCCACTTT
J: TRBJ2-3; V: TRBV10-3; D: NA; size: NA; CDR3: CAISDPRPTHTDTQYF; DNA: TGTGCCATCAGTGATCCCCGGCCCACTCACACAGATACGCAGTATTTT
J: TRBJ2-3; V: TRBV7-9; D: TRBD1; size: NA; CDR3: CASSRTGATDTQYF; DNA: TGTGCCAGCAGCCGCACAGGGGCCACAGATACGCAGTATTTT
J: TRBJ1-3; V: TRBV6-5; D: NA; size: NA; CDR3: CASAGLSGNTIYF; DNA: TGTGCCAGCGCAGGGCTCTCTGGAAACACCATATATTTT
J: TRBJ1-4; V: TRBV2; D: TRBD1; size: NA; CDR3: CASSLFGDSDEKLFF; DNA: TGTGCCAGCAGCCTTTTCGGGGACAGTGATGAAAAACTGTTTTTT
J: TRBJ2-5; V: TRBV5-1; D: NA; size: few; CDR3: CASSLRGVPQETQYF; DNA: TGCGCCAGCAGCTTGCGGGGAGTACCTCAAGAGACCCAGTACTTC
J: TRBJ1-5; V: TRBV6-5; D: NA; size: NA; CDR3: CASSSLSNQPQHF; DNA: TGTGCCAGCAGTTCCCTTAGCAATCAGCCCCAGCATTTT
J: TRBJ2-6; V: TRBV5-1; D: NA; size: NA; CDR3: CASSPGQFSSGANVLTF; DNA: TGCGCCAGCAGCCCAGGACAGTTCTCCTCTGGGGCCAACGTCCTGACTTTC
J: TRBJ2-3; V: TRBV4-2; D: NA; size: NA; CDR3: CASSQDPGGLATDTQYF; DNA: TGTGCCAGCAGCCAAGACCCCGGGGGGCTAGCTACAGATACGCAGTATTTT
J: TRBJ1-6; V: TRBV6-5; D: NA; size: NA; CDR3: CASSYGGRRNSPLHF; DNA: TGTGCCAGCAGTTACGGGGGCAGGAGGAATTCACCCCTCCACTTT
J: TRBJ2-2; V: TRBV5-1; D: TRBD2; size: once; CDR3: CASRNLAANTGELFF; DNA: TGCGCCAGCAGGAATCTAGCGGCGAACACCGGGGAGCTGTTTTTT
J: TRBJ2-3; V: TRBV14; D: NA; size: NA; CDR3: CASSQVGPDTQYF; DNA: TGTGCCAGCAGCCAAGTTGGCCCAGATACGCAGTATTTT
J: TRBJ2-2; V: TRBV19; D: TRBD2; size: NA; CDR3: CASSIVTSGTWGELFF; DNA: TGTGCCAGTAGTATAGTCACTAGCGGTACTTGGGGGGAGCTGTTTTTT
J: TRBJ1-6; V: TRBV11-1; D: TRBD1; size: few; CDR3: CASSLDRGHSPLHF; DNA: TGTGCCAGCAGCTTAGACAGGGGGCATTCACCCCTCCACTTT
J: TRBJ1-4; V: TRBV5-1; D: NA; size: few; CDR3: CASSLYTISATNEKLFF; DNA: TGCGCCAGCAGCTTGTATACGATCTCTGCAACTAATGAAAAACTGTTTTTT
J: TRBJ2-1; V: TRBV10-3; D: NA; size: NA; CDR3: CAISDLEGGGIYNEQFF; DNA: TGTGCCATCAGTGACCTGGAGGGCGGGGGCATTTACAATGAGCAGTTCTTC
J: TRBJ1-5; V: TRBV19; D: NA; size: NA; CDR3: CASTRGLGQPQHF; DNA: TGTGCCAGTACTCGGGGGCTTGGTCAGCCCCAGCATTTT
J: TRBJ2-7; V: TRBV5-1; D: NA; size: NA; CDR3: CASSPPGTLYEQYF; DNA: TGCGCCAGCAGCCCTCCCGGGACCCTCTACGAGCAGTACTTC
J: TRBJ2-7; V: TRBV15; D: NA; size: once; CDR3: CATSRDRNTYEQYF; DNA: TGTGCCACCAGCAGAGATCGGAACACCTACGAGCAGTACTTC
J: TRBJ2-4; V: TRBV5-1; D: NA; size: NA; CDR3: CASSLVPGAGNIQYF; DNA: TGCGCCAGCAGCTTGGTACCGGGGGCGGGAAACATTCAGTACTTC
J: TRBJ2-4; V: TRBV4-2; D: TRBD2; size: once; CDR3: CASSLTELAGVENIQYF; DNA: TGTGCCAGCAGCCTCACAGAGCTAGCGGGGGTCGAAAACATTCAGTACTTC
J: TRBJ1-1; V: TRBV5-1; D: NA; size: NA; CDR3: CASSPGPGKTEAFF; DNA: TGCGCCAGCAGCCCAGGCCCAGGGAAGACTGAAGCTTTCTTT
J: TRBJ1-1; V: TRBV5-1; D: NA; size: NA; CDR3: CASSFGGLRVTEAFF; DNA: TGCGCCAGCAGCTTCGGGGGACTACGGGTCACTGAAGCTTTCTTT
J: TRBJ1-6; V: TRBV5-1; D: NA; size: few; CDR3: CASSFDLGGRRYNSPLHF; DNA: TGCGCCAGCAGCTTCGATTTGGGGGGCAGGCGTTATAATTCACCCCTCCACTTT
J: TRBJ2-3; V: TRBV9; D: NA; size: few; CDR3: CASSVVTGGPTDTQYF; DNA: TGTGCCAGCAGCGTAGTAACGGGGGGCCCAACAGATACGCAGTATTTT
J: TRBJ1-6; V: TRBV27; D: NA; size: NA; CDR3: CASRPYARDDPLNSPLHF; DNA: TGTGCCAGCAGACCTTACGCCAGGGATGATCCCCTCAATTCACCCCTCCACTTT
J: TRBJ2-3; V: TRBV2; D: NA; size: few; CDR3: CASSGGWTTDTQYF; DNA: TGTGCCAGCAGCGGAGGGTGGACCACAGATACGCAGTATTTT
J: TRBJ1-2; V: TRBV5-6; D: TRBD1; size: few; CDR3: CASSGGQGAIHGYTF; DNA: TGTGCCAGCAGCGGGGGACAGGGGGCGATTCATGGCTACACCTTC
J: TRBJ1-3; V: TRBV4-1; D: NA; size: NA; CDR3: CASSQERLNRGNTIYF; DNA: TGCGCCAGCAGCCAAGAAAGGTTGAATCGTGGAAACACCATATATTTT
J: TRBJ1-5; V: TRBV7-9; D: NA; size: few; CDR3: CASSLRDRQPQHF; DNA: TGTGCCAGCAGCTTAAGGGATCGTCAGCCCCAGCATTTT
J: TRBJ1-1; V: TRBV6-6; D: TRBD1; size: NA; CDR3: CASNDPGTGGGEAFF; DNA: TGTGCCAGCAATGATCCCGGGACAGGCGGAGGTGAAGCTTTCTTT
J: TRBJ2-1; V: TRBV7-7; D: TRBD1; size: NA; CDR3: CASSLGGRGQNEQFF; DNA: TGTGCTAGCAGCTTAGGGGGCAGGGGCCAAAATGAGCAGTTCTTC
J: TRBJ2-2; V: TRBV19; D: NA; size: NA; CDR3: CASRGTANTGELFF; DNA: TGTGCCAGTAGAGGGACGGCGAACACCGGGGAGCTGTTTTTT
J: TRBJ1-1; V: TRBV18; D: TRBD1; size: NA; CDR3: CASSPVTGGAGTEAFF; DNA: TGTGCCAGCTCACCAGTCACAGGGGGCGCGGGCACTGAAGCTTTCTTT
J: TRBJ2-1; V: TRBV13; D: NA; size: NA; CDR3: CASSPEGAYNEQFF; DNA: TGTGCCAGCAGCCCCGAGGGGGCCTACAATGAGCAGTTCTTC
J: TRBJ2-5; V: TRBV5-4; D: NA; size: NA; CDR3: CASSFGSEETQYF; DNA: TGTGCCAGCAGCTTCGGCAGCGAAGAGACCCAGTACTTC
J: TRBJ2-1; V: TRBV5-1; D: TRBD2; size: NA; CDR3: CASSLRLAGDNEQFF; DNA: TGCGCCAGCAGCTTGAGGTTAGCGGGGGACAATGAGCAGTTCTTC
J: TRBJ2-3; V: TRBV13; D: TRBD1; size: NA; CDR3: CASSFGTASTDTQYF; DNA: TGTGCCAGCAGCTTTGGGACAGCTAGCACAGATACGCAGTATTTT
J: TRBJ1-1; V: TRBV5-1; D: NA; size: NA; CDR3: CASSIQGSTTEAFF; DNA: TGCGCCAGCAGCATCCAGGGGTCTACCACTGAAGCTTTCTTT
J: TRBJ1-4; V: TRBV7-9; D: TRBD1; size: few; CDR3: CASRSRDRGNEKLFF; DNA: TGTGCCAGCAGAAGTCGGGACAGGGGAAACGAAAAACTGTTTTTT
J: TRBJ2-7; V: TRBV11-2; D: NA; size: NA; CDR3: CASSTSYEQYF; DNA: TGTGCCAGCAGCACCTCCTACGAGCAGTACTTC
J: TRBJ2-6; V: TRBV29-1; D: NA; size: NA; CDR3: CSVASGANVLTF; DNA: TGCAGCGTCGCGTCTGGGGCCAACGTCCTGACTTTC
J: TRBJ2-3; V: TRBV10-3; D: NA; size: NA; CDR3: CAISDRATDTQYF; DNA: TGTGCCATCAGTGACAGGGCGACAGATACGCAGTATTTT
J: TRBJ1-5; V: TRBV7-2; D: TRBD1; size: few; CDR3: CASSLRDRGRVSQPQHF; DNA: TGTGCCAGCAGCCTCCGGGACAGGGGGCGGGTAAGTCAGCCCCAGCATTTT
J: TRBJ1-5; V: TRBV2; D: TRBD1; size: few; CDR3: CASNPDRNQPQHF; DNA: TGTGCCAGCAACCCGGACAGGAACCAGCCCCAGCATTTT
J: TRBJ2-7; V: TRBV2; D: NA; size: NA; CDR3: CASSESVRVPEQYF; DNA: TGTGCCAGCAGTGAATCGGTCAGGGTTCCCGAGCAGTACTTC
J: TRBJ2-7; V: TRBV6-1; D: TRBD1; size: NA; CDR3: CASSEALSGGSYEQYF; DNA: TGTGCCAGCAGTGAAGCGCTTTCAGGGGGCTCCTACGAGCAGTACTTC
J: TRBJ2-1; V: TRBV14; D: NA; size: NA; CDR3: CASSPFIPPLGGEQFF; DNA: TGTGCCAGCAGCCCGTTTATTCCCCCCCTCGGGGGTGAGCAGTTCTTC
J: TRBJ2-2; V: TRBV10-3; D: TRBD1; size: NA; CDR3: CAITRGVDRVTTGELFF; DNA: TGTGCCATCACAAGAGGAGTGGACAGGGTGACCACCGGGGAGCTGTTTTTT
J: TRBJ1-6; V: TRBV2; D: NA; size: NA; CDR3: CASSQIQRQEKGF; DNA: TGTGCCAGCAGTCAAATTCAACGACAGGAAAAGGGTTTT
J: TRBJ1-6; V: TRBV6-5; D: NA; size: NA; CDR3: CASSQEGRRSPLHF; DNA: TGTGCCAGCAGCCAAGAGGGAAGGAGATCACCCCTCCACTTT
J: TRBJ1-2; V: TRBV7-9; D: NA; size: few; CDR3: CASSSEAPRGYTF; DNA: TGTGCCAGCAGCTCGGAGGCGCCTCGGGGCTACACCTTC
J: TRBJ2-3; V: TRBV14; D: NA; size: NA; CDR3: CATSLPPPDTQYF; DNA: TGTGCCACTAGTCTCCCTCCCCCAGATACGCAGTATTTT